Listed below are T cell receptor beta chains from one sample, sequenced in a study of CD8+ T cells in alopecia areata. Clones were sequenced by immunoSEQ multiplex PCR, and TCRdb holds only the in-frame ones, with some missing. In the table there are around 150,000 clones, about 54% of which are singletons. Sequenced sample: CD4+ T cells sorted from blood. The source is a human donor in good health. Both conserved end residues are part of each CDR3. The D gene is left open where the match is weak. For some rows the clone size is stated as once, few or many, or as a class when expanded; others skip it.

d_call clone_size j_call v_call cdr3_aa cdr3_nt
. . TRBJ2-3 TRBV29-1 CSVEASTDTQYF TGCAGCGTTGAGGCCAGCACAGATACGCAGTATTTT
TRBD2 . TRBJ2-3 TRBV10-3 CAISDILAGNTDTQYF TGTGCCATCAGTGATATACTAGCGGGAAATACAGATACGCAGTATTTT
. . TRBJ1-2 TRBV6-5 CASSRIGRQGGGYTF TGTGCCAGCAGTCGTATAGGGCGGCAGGGCGGAGGCTACACCTTC
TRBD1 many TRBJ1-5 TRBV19 CASSQLSGGVGNQPQHF TGTGCCAGTAGTCAATTGTCAGGGGGAGTAGGCAATCAGCCCCAGCATTTT
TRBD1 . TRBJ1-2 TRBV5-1 CASSYGQGGYGYTF TGCGCCAGCAGTTACGGACAGGGCGGCTATGGCTACACCTTC
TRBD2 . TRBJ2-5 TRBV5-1 CASSGTSGKETQYF TGCGCCAGCAGCGGGACTAGCGGGAAAGAGACCCAGTACTTC
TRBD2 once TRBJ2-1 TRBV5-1 CASSLAVGTSGNEQFF TGCGCCAGCAGCTTGGCCGTTGGGACTAGCGGGAATGAGCAGTTCTTC
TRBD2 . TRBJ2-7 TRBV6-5 CASASSGRPYEQYF TGTGCCAGCGCCTCTAGCGGGAGACCCTACGAGCAGTACTTC
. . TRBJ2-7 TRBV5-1 CASSLSAWSYEQYF TGCGCCAGCAGCTTGAGTGCCTGGTCCTACGAGCAGTACTTC
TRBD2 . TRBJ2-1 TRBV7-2 CASSTTSRRQIF TGTGCCAGCAGCACGACTAGCCGCCGCCAGATCTTC
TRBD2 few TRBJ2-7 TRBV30 CAWSRLGSGSNEQYF TGTGCCTGGAGTCGCTTAGGTAGCGGGAGTAACGAGCAGTACTTC
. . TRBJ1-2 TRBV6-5 CASSYRSGVSHYGYTF TGTGCCAGCAGTTACCGCTCGGGGGTTTCACACTATGGCTACACCTTC
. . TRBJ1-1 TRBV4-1 CASSLDPWGTEAFF TGCGCCAGCAGCCTAGACCCCTGGGGCACTGAAGCTTTCTTT
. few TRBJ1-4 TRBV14 CASSERAGEKLFF TGTGCCAGCAGCGAAAGGGCGGGAGAAAAACTGTTTTTT
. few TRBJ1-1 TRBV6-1 CASSERVAGEAFF TGTGCCAGCAGTGAAAGGGTGGCGGGTGAAGCTTTCTTT
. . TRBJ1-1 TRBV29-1 CSVVRIIMNTEAFF TGCAGCGTTGTACGGATAATCATGAACACTGAAGCTTTCTTT